The source of this T cell receptor beta chain is a study of T cell clones after liver transplantation. Study in general: Patients counted as tolerant after at least one year off all immunosuppression, enzymes not exceeding twice normal.

About this clone: Its cognate antigen is unknown. Mismatch with germline at one junction end may stem from a read error.

The study, taken as a whole, reports: A larger donor-reactive than third-party decline suggested partial antigen-specific deletion.

CDR1 SGHTS and CDR2 YDEGEE come from the germline V gene. The CDR3 has 18 amino acids. The data were produced by immunoSEQ multiplex PCR, yet TCRdb's version contains in-frame clones alone and is incomplete. The sample consists of about 24,000 clones, approximately 68% of them appearing once. Material: CD4+ T cells from blood, obtained before liver transplant. The origin of this receptor is a human donor who received a liver transplant. J is TRBJ2-2 and V is TRBV5-8, with TRBD2 identical over 9 bases. The CDR3 bases are TGTGCCCGCAGCTTGGGGATAGCGGGGGACGCGGGGACCGGGGAGCTGTTTTTT. Protein sequence: CARSLGIAGDAGTGELFF.